This T cell receptor (beta chain) was recorded in a study of control samples from healthy donors and cancer patients. This clone was seen a handful of times. This CDR3 spans 13 amino acids. Germline loops: CDR1 SGHNT, CDR2 YYREEE (reference sequence). Trimming took off 4 bases at V and 5 bases at J, with 7 bases between the two ends. TCRdb keeps only in-frame clones here, not all; method: immunoSEQ multiplex PCR. Found here are some 25,000 clones, around 86% of them singletons; the top ten hold approximately 22%. The receptor's source is a man in his sixties with colorectal cancer. Sequencing was carried out using PBMCs. V gene TRBV5-4 combines with J gene TRBJ1-6; D is ambiguous. The CDR3 sequence: CASSPGNNSPLHF. For the CDR3, the DNA is TGTGCCAGCAGCCCGGGGAATAATTCACCCCTCCACTTT.